This entry lists 13 T cell receptor beta chains sequenced from one sample in a study of human T cells and chemical hapten exposure. From the RACE reads, TCRdb called clonotypes with MiXCR, one entry per CDR3 protein. The top ten hold about 4% of the sample, which has tens of thousands of distinct CDR3 sequences, less than 14% seen once. As for time point: patch test 3, about 24 weeks after DPC sensitization. This sample's treatment: therapeutic diphenylcyclopropenone sensitization with weekly scalp DPC. The source was whole blood, collected in connection with sensitization to the hapten diphenylcyclopropenone (DPC). These receptors were taken from a woman in her 50s with alopecia areata. Some clones in this sample may be carry-over from other donors' samples.

The table lists this clonotype with many counts. J is TRBJ2-1 and V is TRBV18, with TRBD2 matching over 15 bases. Germline CDR1 and CDR2: KGHSH and LQKENI. The CDR3 sequence is 15 residues long. After removal of 3 bases from V and 8 bases from J, the junction contained 2 bases not matched to a gene. The CDR3 nucleotides are TGTGCCAGCTCACCTGGACTAGCGGGGGGGGATGAGCAGTTCTTC. Its protein is CASSPGLAGGDEQFF.

The rearrangement joins TRBV7-9 to TRBJ1-1; a possible D gene is TRBD1 (5 bases). The germline V gene encodes CDR1 SEHNR and CDR2 FQNEAQ (reference sequence). The CDR3 covers 15 residues. Trimming stripped 2 bases from V and 8 bases from J, with 18 bases between. CDR3 DNA: TGTGCCAGCAGCTTATGGGGCCGGAATGATGGGGAAGCTTTCTTT. It codes for CASSLWGRNDGEAFF. Drawing the rest from reference TRBV7-9 and TRBJ1-1, the complete variable domain is DTGVSQNPRHKITKRGQNVTFRCDPISEHNRLYWYRQTLGQGPEFLTYFQNEAQLEKSRLLSDRFSAERPKGSFSTLEIQRTEQGDSAMYLCASSLWGRNDGEAFFGQGTRLTVV.

This clonotype showed up many times. CDR3 nucleotide sequence: TGCAGCGGTATTAGCTCCTACGAGCAGTACTTC. Its protein product is CSGISSYEQYF. The gene calls are TRBV29-1 and TRBJ2-7; D gene unclear. Germline V lookup: CDR1 SQVTM, CDR2 ANQGSEA. Trimming took 7 bases from V and 0 from J, leaving 7 bases between them. The CDR3 has 11 amino acids.

Comment on this clonotype: This could be a read error, since a much larger clone is one nucleotide away. V usage is TRBV12-3 or TRBV12-4 and J usage is TRBJ2-3, with a tentative D call TRBD2 (6 bases). The ends were cut back, 5 bases at V and 1 base at J, with 16 bases in the middle. There are 16 residues in the CDR3. The CDR3 DNA sequence: TGTGCCAGCAGTGCGGGGATAGGGGAACGCACAGATACGCAGTATTTT. Encoded protein: CASSAGIGERTDTQYF.

This clonotype was seen many times. J is TRBJ2-7 and V is TRBV29-1; 9 bases align to TRBD1. After removal of 5 bases from V and 10 bases from J, the junction contained 6 bases not matched to a gene. Germline V CDR1 and CDR2: SQVTM, ANQGSEA. The CDR3 spans 11 residues. The CDR3 reads CSVLNRGRQYF. In DNA form, the CDR3 reads TGCAGCGTTCTTAACAGGGGGCGACAGTACTTC.

In its sample, this clonotype was seen many times. The gene calls are TRBV27 and TRBJ2-3; tentatively, D is TRBD2 (6 bases). The CDR3 is made up of 14 amino acids. V was cut by 4 bases and J by 0 bases, with 8 bases left in between. The germline V gene has CDR1 MNHEY and CDR2 SMNVEV (reference sequence). CDR3 protein: CASSSGTSTDTQYF. CDR3 DNA sequence: TGTGCCAGCAGTTCCGGGACTAGCACAGATACGCAGTATTTT.

CDR3 in amino acids: CASSFEGKNIQYF. The CDR3 DNA reads as TGTGCCAGCAGCTTCGAGGGCAAAAACATTCAGTACTTC. This sequence joins TRBV11-1 and TRBJ2-4; TRBD2 is a possible D gene (5 bases). CDR1 is SGHAT, CDR2 FQDESV, per germline (reference sequence). V lost 3 bases, J lost 3 bases, and 6 bases lay in between. This CDR3 has 13 amino acids.

V usage is TRBV27 and J usage is TRBJ2-1; TRBD2 aligns across 8 bases. V lost 5 bases to trimming and J lost 1 base; unmatched junction nucleotides: 13. CDR1 and CDR2 from the germline V gene are MNHEY and SMNVEV (reference sequence). The CDR3 covers 18 residues. CDR3 residues: CASSPYLYSGGSYNEQFF. CDR3 DNA sequence: TGTGCCAGCAGTCCGTATCTTTACTCGGGAGGGTCCTACAATGAGCAGTTCTTC.

The DNA of the CDR3 is TGCGCCAGCAGCTCCACCTCACGCTACGAGCAGTACTTC. This sequence encodes CASSSTSRYEQYF. V usage is TRBV5-1 and J usage is TRBJ2-7; D unclear. Per the germline V gene, CDR1 is SGHRS and CDR2 is YFSETQ. Trimming shortened V by 3 bases and J by 3 bases, and 10 bases separated the two germline ends. The CDR3 covers 13 residues.

This clonotype appeared many times. This rearrangement joins TRBV12-3 or TRBV12-4 to TRBJ2-4, with 8 bases lining up with TRBD1. The CDR3 sequence is 19 residues long. The V segment lost 4 bases and the J segment 0 bases; nucleotides outside the gene matches: 14. The CDR3 DNA sequence: TGTGCCAGCAGTTCCGGTTGGGGGACAGGAGGTATAGCCAAAAACATTCAGTACTTC. Protein: CASSSGWGTGGIAKNIQYF.

This clonotype was recorded a few times. V and J are TRBV29-1 and TRBJ2-4; TRBD1 agrees at 11 bases. The CDR3 sequence is 14 residues long. Per germline, CDR1 SQVTM and CDR2 ANQGSEA. With V trimmed by 7 bases and J by 1 base, 3 bases remained unmatched. The CDR3 DNA sequence: TGCAGCGCCGGGACAGGGGGGGCCAAAAACATTCAGTACTTC. Protein: CSAGTGGAKNIQYF.

This clonotype was found many times. The chain combines TRBV5-1 with TRBJ2-6; D ambiguous. Germline lookup yields CDR1 SGHRS and CDR2 YFSETQ. This CDR3 is built from 15 residues. Trimming left V 0 bases short and J 2 bases short, with 6 bases between. CDR3 in amino acids: CASSLDITGANVLTF. The CDR3 DNA reads as TGCGCCAGCAGCTTGGACATCACTGGGGCCAACGTCCTGACTTTC.

This clonotype has a count of ten or more. V usage is TRBV7-8 and J usage is TRBJ2-1, with TRBD2 identical over 9 bases. This CDR3 has 18 residues. Trimming took 2 bases from V and 6 from J; bases not matched to a gene: 14. CDR1 SGHVS and CDR2 FQNEAQ come from the germline V gene. The DNA of the CDR3 is TGTGCCAGCAGCTTACTGGCTAGCGGGGAGATCGTAACCAATGAGCAGTTCTTC. It encodes CASSLLASGEIVTNEQFF.